This is a list of T cell receptor beta chains from one sample in a study of T cells in Graves' hyperthyroidism and ophthalmopathy. TCRdb passed the multiplex PCR reads through MiXCR, listing each CDR3 protein once. Counted here are under 400,000 distinct CDR3 sequences, around 15% occurring once; the ten biggest clones make up approximately 19%. The sequenced sample consisted of blood. These receptors were collected from a woman aged 55 to 70 with Graves' ophthalmopathy. Each CDR3 is given with its conserved first and last residue.

TRBV14	TRBJ2-1	CASSRLAGGYEQFF
TRBV5-1	TRBJ2-4	CASSLGVGENIQYF
TRBV5-1	TRBJ1-5	CASSPGLGLGNQPQHF
TRBV5-1	TRBJ1-4	CASSLALAEKLFF
TRBV7-2	TRBJ2-3	CASSLTRTSGRSGTDTQYF
TRBV6-1	TRBJ1-5	CASRSGGGINQPQHF
TRBV10-3	TRBJ1-1	CAISDAGFQNTEAFF
TRBV7-9	TRBJ1-5	CASSLEQGQPQHF
TRBV24-1	TRBJ2-2	CATSDLDTGELFF
TRBV12-3/TRBV12-4	TRBJ1-1	CASRGSGVAEAFF
TRBV2	TRBJ2-3	CASTRPLGAVTDTQYF
TRBV30	TRBJ2-3	CAWSRDPEDTQYF
TRBV7-9	TRBJ2-1	CASSPRGGRANEQFF
TRBV6-1	TRBJ2-7	CASRPGLAGGEQYF
TRBV30	TRBJ1-1	CAYAPGEDTEAFF
TRBV20-1	TRBJ2-3	CSARDWRELRTDTQYF
TRBV6-1	TRBJ2-3	CASSEALLAALTDTQYF
TRBV12-3/TRBV12-4	TRBJ2-7	CASSLASLGAHEQYF
TRBV7-2	TRBJ2-3	CASSFLAGGPNTQYF
TRBV13	TRBJ2-5	CASSWSGETQYF
TRBV20-1	TRBJ2-5	CSARRAAGGLETQYF
TRBV12-3/TRBV12-4	TRBJ1-5	CASSLGRVNQPQHF
TRBV28	TRBJ2-1	CASTLRGTGVSSYNEQFF
TRBV7-2	TRBJ2-5	CASSSAGGETQYF
TRBV27	TRBJ2-2	CASSPRTSGMGELFF
TRBV12-3/TRBV12-4	TRBJ2-7	CASSFQYEQYF
TRBV7-9	TRBJ2-2	CASSPVSSGPGELFF
TRBV7-3	TRBJ2-3	CASATGRDRTDTQYF
TRBV6-1	TRBJ2-3	CASSDPPSGREDTQYF
TRBV5-1	TRBJ2-2	CASSSDQTVGGTGELFF
TRBV5-1	TRBJ2-5	CASSSSGVHQETQYF
TRBV7-2	TRBJ2-1	CASSVSGANEQFF
TRBV3-1	TRBJ2-1	CASSLAGGPSNEQFF
TRBV30	TRBJ2-1	CAWNPAGTGGPGEQFF
TRBV28	TRBJ1-1	CASSSPGVLEAFF
TRBV5-1	TRBJ2-5	CASSPGTSGSPETQYF
TRBV7-3	TRBJ2-1	CASSFASGINNEQFF
TRBV2	TRBJ2-7	CASSDVMGEGYEQYF
TRBV12-3/TRBV12-4	TRBJ2-1	CASSLEERDNEQFF
TRBV10-3	TRBJ2-1	CAISEGGGGLDEQFF
TRBV5-1	TRBJ2-1	CASSLETGRNNEQFF
TRBV19	TRBJ2-3	CASSPVDRATDTQYF
TRBV10-3	TRBJ1-3	CAISDAGYSGNTIYF